One sample yielded the 22 T cell receptor beta chains listed below, sequenced in a study of blood T cells in healthy people across ages. Next came a second PCR, run for about 6 to 12 cycles, which used a sample-barcoded 5' primer along with a J-beta primer mix. One entry per CDR3 protein, called by TCRdb with MiXCR from the 5' RACE reads. The data hold 800,000 to 1,000,000 distinct CDR3 sequences, with about 48% observed a single time. The sequencing input was blood. The receptor source for this set is a man between 25 and 39 years old in good health.

This clonotype was recorded once. The CDR3 loop reads CASSPTGTGGQPQHF. The CDR3 region has the DNA TGTGCCAGCAGCCCCACCGGGACAGGGGGCCAGCCCCAGCATTTT. The chain is built from TRBV7-2 and TRBJ1-5; 12 bases are shared with TRBD1. CDR3 size: 15 residues. The V gene end was trimmed by 5 bases and the J gene end by 7 bases; junction bases not matched to a gene: 6. CDR1 and CDR2 (germline): SGHTA, FQGNSA.

The rearrangement links TRBV5-1 to TRBJ2-7; D unresolved. The CDR3 extends over 12 amino acids. V lost 4 bases and J 4 bases, leaving 9 bases between the germline ends. In germline, CDR1 is SGHRS, CDR2 YFSETQ. CDR3 coding DNA: TGCGCCAGCAGCAATCAGCCGTACGAGCAGTACTTC. Translation gives CASSNQPYEQYF.

This clonotype was picked up a small number of times. V gene TRBV28 combines with J gene TRBJ2-7; D possibly corresponds to TRBD2 (5 bases). V was cut by 2 bases and J by 2 bases, with 16 bases left in between. Germline values: CDR1 MDHEN, CDR2 SYDVKM. This CDR3 has 16 amino acids. CDR3 nucleotide sequence: TGTGCCAGCAGTTTAATCGTGTCCGGGGTTCCCTACGAGCAGTACTTC. The encoded protein is CASSLIVSGVPYEQYF.

This clonotype was counted only a few times. The rearrangement uses TRBV4-1 and TRBJ2-3; TRBD1 agrees at 9 bases. CDR3 length equals 16 residues. The V and J ends lost 1 base and 3 bases, in that order; junction bases with no gene match: 5. Per germline, CDR1 MGHRA and CDR2 YSYEKL. CDR3 sequence reads: CASSQVTGGWTDTQYF. The CDR3 coding sequence is TGCGCCAGCAGCCAAGTGACAGGGGGATGGACAGATACGCAGTATTTT.

The chain uses TRBV14 and TRBJ2-2, with TRBD1 matching over 11 bases. This CDR3 spans 16 amino acids. In germline, CDR1 is SGHDN, CDR2 FVKESK. V trimming: 5 bases; J trimming: 3 bases; junction bases outside the gene matches: 5. The CDR3 coding sequence is TGTGCCAGCAGCTGGACAGGGGGCGAGGACACCGGGGAGCTGTTTTTT. This encodes CASSWTGGEDTGELFF.

With respect to this clonotype: The junction does not match germline at one end; this may be a read error. This chain joins TRBV24-1 and TRBJ2-3; TRBD2 might be the D (5 bases). The CDR3 extends over 13 amino acids. Per the germline V gene, CDR1 is KGHDR and CDR2 is SFDVKD. CDR3 region: CAPSERASDTQYF. In nucleotides, the CDR3 is TGTGCCCCCAGTGAGAGGGCATCAGATACGCAGTATTTT.

The J gene is TRBJ2-1, the V gene TRBV7-2, with a tentative D call TRBD2 (6 bases). Germline loops: CDR1 SGHTA, CDR2 FQGNSA. V was cut by 0 bases and J by 7 bases, with 10 bases left in between. The CDR3 loop spans 14 amino acids. This CDR3 is CASSLAIAANEQFF. CDR3 nucleotides: TGTGCCAGCAGCTTAGCTATAGCGGCTAATGAGCAGTTCTTC.

The chain couples TRBV7-3 to TRBJ1-2; D is possibly TRBD1 (6 bases). Germline CDR1 SGHTA, CDR2 FQGTGA. CDR3 length: 13 amino acids. The V gene lost 4 bases and the J gene lost 13 bases, with 19 bases spanning the gap. The CDR3 nucleotides read TGTGCCAGCAGCTCCCAACCGGACAGTCTAATCACCTTC. Translated, it gives CASSSQPDSLITF.

This clonotype was observed a few times. The CDR3 DNA follows: TGTGCCAGCAGCTTAGAGGCAGGGGGCAACACTGAAGCTTTCTTT. This gives the protein CASSLEAGGNTEAFF. V usage is TRBV7-9 and J usage is TRBJ1-1; TRBD1 matches 8 bases. Germline V gives CDR1 SEHNR, CDR2 FQNEAQ (reference sequence). This CDR3 is built from 15 residues. Trimming removed 1 base from V and 2 bases from J; junction bases left unmatched: 3. Filled out from reference TRBV7-9 and TRBJ1-1, the complete variable domain reads DTGVSQNPRHKITKRGQNVTFRCDPISEHNRLYWYRQTLGQGPEFLTYFQNEAQLEKSRLLSDRFSAERPKGSFSTLEIQRTEQGDSAMYLCASSLEAGGNTEAFFGQGTRLTVV.

V usage is TRBV20-1 and J usage is TRBJ2-7, with D possibly TRBD2 on 6 matching bases. The CDR3 has 11 amino acids. Germline loops: CDR1 DFQATT, CDR2 SNEGSKA (reference sequence). Trimming stripped 6 bases from V and 1 base from J, with 7 bases between. The CDR3 DNA follows: TGCAGTGCGGAGGGTTCCTACGAGCAGTACTTC. The encoded protein is CSAEGSYEQYF.

With regard to this clonotype: An end of the junction does not agree with germline; a read error may underlie this. This sequence joins TRBV12-3 or TRBV12-4 and TRBJ1-5, with D perhaps matching TRBD1 (5 bases). The CDR3 totals 16 residues. The CDR3 DNA sequence: TGTGCCAGCAGTTTAAGGACAATCAATAGCAATCGGCCCCAGCATTTT. It specifies CASSLRTINSNRPQHF.

This clonotype was found a few times. The V gene is TRBV12-3 or TRBV12-4, the J gene TRBJ1-2; a weak D match, TRBD1 (5 bases). CDR3 size: 14 residues. V lost 5 bases, J lost 6 bases, and 16 bases lay in between. CDR3 region: CASSPFTRGDGYTF. For the CDR3, the DNA is TGTGCCAGCAGTCCATTTACGCGGGGGGATGGCTACACCTTC.

In regard to this clonotype: A read error is possible here, since a much larger clone lies one base away. The chain joins TRBV12-3 or TRBV12-4 to TRBJ2-3, with unresolved D. There are 12 residues in the CDR3. V lost 6 bases and J lost 1, with 5 bases in between. The chain's CDR3 is CASRHGTDTQYF. CDR3 DNA: TGTGCCAGCAGACACGGCACAGATACGCAGTATTTT.

This clonotype has just a few counts. J is TRBJ2-1 and V is TRBV28; possible D gene TRBD2, 7 bases. V lost 3 bases to trimming and J lost 3 bases, with 12 bases between them. CDR3 size: 15 residues. CDR1 and CDR2 from the germline V gene are MDHEN and SYDVKM. DNA for the CDR3: TGTGCCAGCAGTTTTCGGGGGGCAGGCTACAATGAGCAGTTCTTC. It encodes CASSFRGAGYNEQFF.

The chain combines TRBV29-1 with TRBJ2-7; D is possibly TRBD1 (5 bases). The CDR3 is 12 amino acids. Per germline, CDR1 SQVTM and CDR2 ANQGSEA. V lost 5 bases and J lost 1, with 9 bases in between. The CDR3 nucleotides are TGCAGCGTTAGGACATTTTCCTACGAGCAGTACTTC. It is translated as CSVRTFSYEQYF.

This clonotype was found once. The DNA is omitted, as the CDR3 cannot be located on it reliably, and the CDR3 follows TCRdb's listing. The chain has TRBV12-3 or TRBV12-4 and TRBJ2-3; the DNA was not compared with TRBD1, the D call given in the table. The CDR3 totals 16 residues, both ends included. The CDR3 here is CASSFGTGISTDTEYF.

The chain uses TRBV15 and TRBJ2-1; 15 nucleotides agree with TRBD2. Unmatched junction bases numbered 3, after V lost 5 bases and J lost 7 bases. CDR1 is LNHNV and CDR2 is YYDKDF in the germline V gene (reference sequence). The CDR3 runs to 15 residues. This CDR3 is CATSRGLAGGNEQFF. CDR3 DNA sequence: TGTGCCACCAGCCGGGGACTAGCGGGAGGTAATGAGCAGTTCTTC.

This clonotype has just a few counts. V and J are TRBV7-9 and TRBJ2-1, with D possibly matching TRBD2 (5 bases). The CDR3 is 12 residues long. CDR1 and CDR2 (germline): SEHNR, FQNEAQ (reference sequence). Between the trimmed V and J ends, which lost 4 bases and 6 bases, there was a span of 7 bases. The CDR3 DNA reads as TGTGCCAGCAGCTCCCTAGCCAATGAGCAGTTCTTC. Translation: CASSSLANEQFF.

The genes are TRBV5-1 and TRBJ1-2, with D hard to call. CDR3 length: 15 residues. Germline CDR1 is SGHRS and CDR2 is YFSETQ. The V gene lost 4 bases and the J gene lost 6 bases, with 19 bases spanning the gap. The CDR3 nucleotides are TGCGCCAGCAGCCAACCCGGGCCAGAGATAGATGGCTACACCTTC. Translated, it gives CASSQPGPEIDGYTF.

This rearrangement joins TRBV12-3 or TRBV12-4 to TRBJ2-1; 13 bases map to TRBD2. V shed 0 bases and J 2 bases; nucleotides not matched to a gene: 4. This CDR3 is built from 18 residues. CDR3 residues: CASSLARLAGGPYNEQFF. The CDR3 coding sequence is TGTGCCAGCAGTTTAGCCCGACTAGCGGGGGGCCCCTACAATGAGCAGTTCTTC.

This clonotype came up a few times. The V gene is TRBV10-2, the J gene TRBJ2-3, with TRBD2 identical over 9 bases. CDR1 is WSHSY and CDR2 is SAAADI in the germline V gene. The CDR3 runs to 16 residues. With V trimmed by 2 bases and J by 3 bases, 6 bases remained unmatched. The CDR3 reads CASSEAGGVRTDTQYF. The DNA for the CDR3 is TGCGCCAGCAGTGAGGCGGGGGGGGTTCGGACAGATACGCAGTATTTT.

The genes are TRBV5-1 and TRBJ2-7; no clear D gene. The CDR3 is 13 residues long. Germline CDR1 SGHRS, CDR2 YFSETQ. V lost 0 bases and J lost 4, with 8 bases in between. The CDR3 loop is CASSLEPKYEQYF. The CDR3 DNA reads TGCGCCAGCAGCTTGGAGCCAAAATACGAGCAGTACTTC.